A single sample gave rise to the 19 T cell receptor beta chains below, sequenced in a study of cytomegalovirus exposure and HLA in healthy donors. Sequenced by immunoSEQ multiplex PCR; TCRdb stores in-frame clones only, minus some. The sample gives some 150,000 clones, roughly 87% of which show up once; roughly 4.3% is in the top ten. What was sequenced was PBMCs. The receptors here all came from a man younger than 35 in good health and CMV-seropositive.

Written as DNA, the CDR3 is TGTGCCAGTAGTTCTCGGACTAGCGGCTACGAGCAGTACTTC. Its protein product is CASSSRTSGYEQYF. This chain links TRBV19 with TRBJ2-7; 10 nucleotides line up with TRBD2. After removal of 5 bases from V and 3 bases from J, the junction contained 4 bases not matched to a gene. Per germline, CDR1 LNHDA and CDR2 SQIVND (reference sequence). The CDR3 loop spans 14 amino acids. Full variable domain (missing parts from reference TRBV19 and TRBJ2-7): DGGITQSPKYLFRKEGQNVTLSCEQNLNHDAMYWYRQDPGQGLRLIYYSQIVNDFQKGDIAEGYSVSREKKESFPLTVTSAQKNPTAFYLCASSSRTSGYEQYFGPGTRLTVT.

The chain joins TRBV29-1 to TRBJ1-3, with 10 bases that match TRBD1. The CDR3 is made up of 13 amino acids. Germline CDR1 reads SQVTM; CDR2 reads ANQGSEA. The J segment lost 4 bases and the V segment lost 6 bases, leaving 3 bases of the junction unmatched. CDR3 sequence (DNA): TGCAGCGTCGGGGGACAGGGGGGAAACACCATATATTTT. As protein: CSVGGQGGNTIYF.

The V call is TRBV6-5, the J call TRBJ1-4; D is possibly TRBD1 (5 bases). The length of the CDR3 is 15 residues. The germline V gene has CDR1 MNHEY and CDR2 SVGAGI. V was clipped by 3 bases and J by 2 bases, with 10 bases between them. This chain's CDR3 is CASSYRGTTNEKLFF. CDR3 bases: TGTGCCAGCAGTTATCGGGGGACCACTAATGAAAAACTGTTTTTT.

This clone was counted a single time. V usage is TRBV14 and J usage is TRBJ1-3; 9 positions agree with TRBD1. The CDR3 spans 18 residues. Germline V CDR1 and CDR2: SGHDN, FVKESK. V shed 0 bases, J shed 1 base, and the junction held 7 bases outside the gene matches. The CDR3 sequence: CASSQDYGTGRSGNTIYF. The CDR3 DNA sequence: TGTGCCAGCAGCCAAGACTACGGGACAGGGAGGTCTGGAAACACCATATATTTT.

The rearrangement links TRBV5-4 to TRBJ2-5; 8 bases are shared with TRBD1. Germline V CDR1 and CDR2: SGHNT, YYREEE (reference sequence). The CDR3 loop spans 15 amino acids. The V and J ends lost 0 bases and 5 bases, in that order; junction bases with no gene match: 6. CDR3: CASSLDGNRGETQYF. For the CDR3, the DNA is TGTGCCAGCAGCTTGGACGGAAACAGGGGGGAGACCCAGTACTTC.

This clone was counted between two and nine times. This chain uses TRBV19 with TRBJ2-2; D gene ambiguous. The germline V and J ends were trimmed by 7 bases and 4 bases, with 4 bases remaining between them. Germline CDR1 LNHDA, CDR2 SQIVND (reference sequence). The CDR3 is made up of 11 amino acids. This chain's CDR3 is CASTVTGELFF. The CDR3 coding sequence is TGTGCCAGTACTGTCACCGGGGAGCTGTTTTTT.

This rearrangement joins TRBV5-1 to TRBJ2-3; TRBD2 matches 10 bases. Germline V gene data show CDR1 as SGHRS and CDR2 as YFSETQ. J was trimmed by 5 bases and V by 8 bases; bases with no gene match: 8. The CDR3 consists of 14 residues. This CDR3 is CASESSGRGDTQYF. DNA of the CDR3: TGCGCCAGTGAAAGCAGCGGGAGGGGAGATACGCAGTATTTT.

The chain combines TRBV30 with TRBJ1-1; 10 bases fit TRBD1. The V gene's germline CDR1 is GTSNPN and CDR2 SVGIG (reference sequence). The V and J ends lost 4 bases and 3 bases, in that order; junction bases with no gene match: 5. The CDR3 has 14 residues. The CDR3 is CAWMPGQGYTEAFF. CDR3 DNA: TGTGCCTGGATGCCGGGACAGGGGTACACTGAAGCTTTCTTT.

The gene calls are TRBV10-2 and TRBJ1-1; D might be TRBD1 (5 bases). This CDR3 has 14 amino acids. With 2 bases removed from V and 5 bases from J, the gap between germline ends came to 12 bases. Germline V gene sequence: CDR1 WSHSY, CDR2 SAAADI. The CDR3 DNA is TGCGCCAGCAGTGAGACTGAAGGGGATACTGAAGCTTTCTTT. Translation: CASSETEGDTEAFF.

The chain carries TRBV10-3 and TRBJ1-1; TRBD1 aligns across 8 bases. V shed 7 bases, J shed 1 base, and the junction held 5 bases outside the gene matches. CDR1 is ENHRY, CDR2 SYGVKD, per germline. This CDR3 has 14 amino acids. CDR3 loop: CAITGTGQNTEAFF. CDR3 DNA: TGTGCCATCACCGGGACAGGACAGAACACTGAAGCTTTCTTT.

This chain joins TRBV30 and TRBJ2-7; 12 bases are a match to TRBD2. CDR3 size: 17 residues. V gave up 0 bases and J gave up 7 bases; unmatched junction bases: 13. Germline CDR1 reads GTSNPN; CDR2 reads SVGIG (reference sequence). The CDR3 DNA sequence: TGTGCCTGGAGTGTGCCCTCGAGACTAGCGGGAGTGGGAGAGCAGTACTTC. Translated: CAWSVPSRLAGVGEQYF.

This chain connects TRBV7-6 to TRBJ2-7; D ambiguous. Germline CDR1 and CDR2: SGHVS and FNYEAQ. Trimming shortened V by 0 bases and J by 0 bases, and 9 bases separated the two germline ends. The CDR3 spans 15 residues. The CDR3 loop is CASSLAHGGSYEQYF. CDR3 bases: TGTGCCAGCAGCTTAGCGCACGGCGGCTCCTACGAGCAGTACTTC. Using reference TRBV7-6 and TRBJ2-7 for the parts outside the CDR3, the full variable domain is GAGVSQSPRYKVTKRGQDVALRCDPISGHVSLYWYRQALGQGPEFLTYFNYEAQQDKSGLPNDRFSAERPEGSISTLTIQRTEQRDSAMYRCASSLAHGGSYEQYFGPGTRLTVT.

A single count supports this clone. The chain recombines TRBV6-6 with TRBJ1-2, with D possibly matching TRBD1 (5 bases). CDR1 is MNHNY, CDR2 SVGAGI, per germline (reference sequence). Deletions cut 2 bases from V and 8 bases from J, with 12 bases between. The CDR3 contains 13 residues. The CDR3 DNA sequence: TGTGCCAGCAGTTACGGTCCTGGGGCCGGCTACACCTTC. Translating gives CASSYGPGAGYTF.

The genes are TRBV14 and TRBJ2-2; maybe TRBD2 (6 bases). Germline CDR1 is SGHDN and CDR2 is FVKESK. Trimming removed 4 bases from V and 4 bases from J, with 10 bases in between. The CDR3 length is 14 residues. CDR3 region: CASSLGGVTGELFF. Here the CDR3 DNA reads TGTGCCAGCAGCCTAGGCGGGGTCACCGGGGAGCTGTTTTTT.

This clone was observed a few times. CDR3 region: CASSYRQGDYGYTF. The CDR3 bases are TGTGCCAGCAGCTACCGACAGGGGGACTATGGCTACACCTTC. The chain uses TRBV5-5 and TRBJ1-2; the match to TRBD1 covers 9 bases. CDR1 and CDR2 from the germline V gene are SGHKS and YYEKEE (reference sequence). J gave up 3 bases and V 3 bases, and 3 bases lay outside the gene matches. This CDR3 has 14 amino acids.

The rearrangement uses TRBV6-5 and TRBJ2-1; 12 nucleotides agree with TRBD1. The CDR3 runs to 16 residues. Germline loops: CDR1 MNHEY, CDR2 SVGAGI. Unmatched junction bases numbered 8, after V lost 4 bases and J lost 7 bases. The CDR3 nucleotides are TGTGCCAGCAGTTCCGGAGGGACAGGGGGCAGGAATGAGCAGTTCTTC. This translates into CASSSGGTGGRNEQFF.

CDR3 sequence: CASSAGTSSSSGANVLTF. DNA for the CDR3: TGTGCCAGCAGTGCCGGGACAAGCTCGAGCTCTGGGGCCAACGTCCTGACTTTC. The genes are TRBV6-4 and TRBJ2-6; D might be TRBD1 (6 bases). There are 18 residues in the CDR3. Germline assignment: CDR1 MRHNA and CDR2 SNTAGT. V was cut by 4 bases and J by 0 bases, with 16 bases left in between.

This clone showed up just once. The rearrangement joins TRBV7-3 to TRBJ1-2, with no clear D. This CDR3 region has 13 residues. From germline, CDR1 is SGHTA and CDR2 FQGTGA. V was clipped by 5 bases and J by 4 bases, with 11 bases between them. CDR3 region: CASSPGVFYGYTF. The CDR3 bases are TGTGCCAGCAGCCCCGGGGTCTTCTATGGCTACACCTTC.

The chain couples TRBV7-6 to TRBJ2-7, with 10 bases fitting TRBD1. In germline, CDR1 is SGHVS, CDR2 FNYEAQ. The CDR3 runs 16 residues. V dropped 0 bases and J dropped 1; count of bases not matched to a gene: 3. The CDR3 coding sequence is TGTGCCAGCAGCTTAGCCGGACAGGGGGTTTCCTACGAGCAGTACTTC. This sequence encodes CASSLAGQGVSYEQYF.